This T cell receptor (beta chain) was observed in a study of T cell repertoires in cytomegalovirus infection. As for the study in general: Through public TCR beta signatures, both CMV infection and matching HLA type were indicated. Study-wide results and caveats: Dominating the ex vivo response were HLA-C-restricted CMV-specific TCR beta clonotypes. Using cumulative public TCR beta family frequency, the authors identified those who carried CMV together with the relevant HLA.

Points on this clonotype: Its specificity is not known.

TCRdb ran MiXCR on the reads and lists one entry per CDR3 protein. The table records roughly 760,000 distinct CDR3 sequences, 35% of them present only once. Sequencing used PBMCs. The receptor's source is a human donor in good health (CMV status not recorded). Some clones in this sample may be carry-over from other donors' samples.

The CDR3 nucleotides read TGCGCCAGCAGCTTGGAAGGACAGCAAAGCTACGAGCAGTACTTC. Its protein product is CASSLEGQQSYEQYF. The genes are TRBV5-1 and TRBJ2-7, with TRBD1 as a possible D gene (6 bases). CDR1 is SGHRS and CDR2 is YFSETQ in the germline V gene. This CDR3 is built from 15 residues. The V end was cut by 0 bases, the J end by 3 bases, with 13 bases between.